The 18 T cell receptor beta chains below were found in one sample sequenced in a study of cytomegalovirus exposure and HLA in healthy donors. The study ran its PCR with 60 Vbeta and 13 Jbeta primers. The data were produced by immunoSEQ multiplex PCR, yet TCRdb's version contains in-frame clones alone and is incomplete. Of roughly 120,000 clones in the sample, over 60% were seen once. Sequencing used PBMCs. The source of these receptors is a human donor in good health.

The V and J genes are TRBV4-2 and TRBJ2-5; 10 bases align to TRBD1. The end of the DNA fits TRBJ2-7 better, so the J call may be wrong. Per germline, CDR1 LGHNA and CDR2 YNFKEQ. This CDR3 is built from 16 residues. As DNA, the CDR3 is TGTGCCAGCAGCCAAGAATCTGGACAGGGGGTCTACGAGCAGTACTTC. This encodes CASSQESGQGVYEQYF.

The J gene is TRBJ2-7, the V gene TRBV19, with 8 bases lining up with TRBD2. The CDR3 has 13 amino acids. Germline CDR1 LNHDA, CDR2 SQIVND (reference sequence). J lost 9 bases, V lost 5 bases, and 9 bases had no gene match. The CDR3 nucleotides are TGTGCCAGTAGTTCCACCGCTCGGGAGGGGCAGTACTTC. Protein: CASSSTAREGQYF.

The chain couples TRBV2 to TRBJ1-4, with D possibly matching TRBD1 (6 bases). The V and J ends lost 6 bases and 7 bases respectively, with 18 bases between them. Per germline, CDR1 SNHLY and CDR2 FYNNEI. The CDR3 has 15 amino acids. The DNA for the CDR3 is TGTGCCAGCAGCGTTACAGGGCTCGCTAGTGAAAAACTGTTTTTT. It encodes CASSVTGLASEKLFF.

To note about this clone: The same CDR3 is also encoded by other DNA sequences in this sample. V and J are TRBV28 and TRBJ2-1; the D gene is possibly TRBD2 (6 bases). The germline V gene encodes CDR1 MDHEN and CDR2 SYDVKM. The CDR3 totals 15 residues. Trimming removed 7 bases from V and 0 bases from J, with 13 bases in between. The CDR3 DNA reads TGTGCCAGCAAGCCGACCGGGAGCTCCTACAATGAGCAGTTCTTC. This encodes CASKPTGSSYNEQFF. Full variable domain (rest looked up from reference TRBV28 and TRBJ2-1): DVKVTQSSRYLVKRTGEKVFLECVQDMDHENMFWYRQDPGLGLRLIYFSYDVKMKEKGDIPEGYSVSREKKERFSLILESASTNQTSMYLCASKPTGSSYNEQFFGPGTRLTVL.

The rearrangement joins TRBV7-2 to TRBJ2-6; the D is unclear. CDR3 length: 18 residues. Germline CDR1 reads SGHTA; CDR2 reads FQGNSA. V lost 5 bases to trimming and J lost 0 bases, with 17 bases between them. The CDR3 bases are TGTGCCAGCAGCGGCCTGCCGGGTGCCCGCTCTGGGGCCAACGTCCTGACTTTC. It yields the protein CASSGLPGARSGANVLTF.

This chain connects TRBV29-1 to TRBJ2-7, with D tentatively TRBD1 (6 bases). CDR3 length: 15 amino acids. V was shortened by 3 bases and J by 2 bases, with 17 bases between the two germline ends. Germline V CDR1 and CDR2: SQVTM, ANQGSEA. The CDR3 DNA reads TGCAGCGTTGACGGGATTGGCAGGGGAACCTACGAGCAGTACTTC. Encoded protein: CSVDGIGRGTYEQYF.

This clone was counted only a few times. The rearrangement uses TRBV11-2 and TRBJ2-1, with TRBD1 identical over 8 bases. Germline loops: CDR1 SGHAT, CDR2 FQNNGV. Trimming at V came to 3 bases and at J to 6 bases, leaving 4 bases not matched to a gene. This CDR3 has 14 amino acids. The CDR3 region has the DNA TGTGCCAGCAGCTTGAGAGACAGGGGCAATGAGCAGTTCTTC. This codes for CASSLRDRGNEQFF. Variable domain in full (rest from reference TRBV11-2 and TRBJ2-1): EAGVAQSPRYKIIEKRQSVAFWCNPISGHATLYWYQQILGQGPKLLIQFQNNGVVDDSQLPKDRFSAERLKGVDSTLKIQPAKLEDSAVYLCASSLRDRGNEQFFGPGTRLTVL.

The chain joins TRBV18 to TRBJ1-1; TRBD1 matches 7 bases. Germline V gene lookup returns CDR1 KGHSH and CDR2 LQKENI. This CDR3 contains 15 residues. After removal of 6 bases from V and 1 base from J, the junction contained 8 bases not matched to a gene. The CDR3 DNA reads as TGTGCCAGCTCTCCCAGGGGGACACAGAACACTGAAGCTTTCTTT. It translates to CASSPRGTQNTEAFF.

The rearrangement links TRBV29-1 to TRBJ2-4, with 7 bases fitting TRBD1. The CDR3 runs 13 residues. The V and J ends lost 5 bases and 5 bases, in that order; junction bases with no gene match: 6. From germline, CDR1 is SQVTM and CDR2 ANQGSEA. The CDR3 DNA follows: TGCAGCGTTCGACAGGGTTGGGAAAACATTCAGTACTTC. Its translation is CSVRQGWENIQYF.

The V gene is TRBV5-1, the J gene TRBJ2-5; 13 nucleotides line up with TRBD2. This CDR3 is 16 amino acids long. V shed 0 bases, J shed 3 bases, and the junction held 2 bases outside the gene matches. Germline V gives CDR1 SGHRS, CDR2 YFSETQ. The CDR3: CASSLVGLAGEETQYF. CDR3 in DNA: TGCGCCAGCAGCTTGGTTGGACTAGCGGGGGAAGAGACCCAGTACTTC.

The chain joins TRBV6-4 to TRBJ2-1, with TRBD1 matching over 9 bases. V dropped 3 bases and J dropped 4; count of bases not matched to a gene: 1. The CDR3 has 14 residues. Germline loops: CDR1 MRHNA, CDR2 SNTAGT. The CDR3 DNA reads as TGTGCCAGCAGTGAGGGGACAGGGTACAATGAGCAGTTCTTC. Protein product: CASSEGTGYNEQFF.

The V and J genes are TRBV19 and TRBJ1-1, with no clear D. Germline V CDR1 and CDR2: LNHDA, SQIVND (reference sequence). This CDR3 is built from 15 residues. The germline V and J ends were trimmed by 7 bases and 5 bases, with 20 bases remaining between them. CDR3 DNA: TGTGCCAGTATGACGACACCAGGTGAACTTACTGAAGCTTTCTTT. Its translation is CASMTTPGELTEAFF.

This clone was found once. J is TRBJ2-5 and V is TRBV11-2, with D perhaps matching TRBD1 (6 bases). The CDR3 contains 13 residues. Trimming pared 5 bases from V and 3 bases from J, leaving 10 bases between. Per germline, CDR1 SGHAT and CDR2 FQNNGV. DNA for the CDR3: TGTGCCAGCAGCAGGGACACCAAAGAGACCCAGTACTTC. Protein product: CASSRDTKETQYF.

The chain uses TRBV20-1 and TRBJ1-2; D is undetermined. Trimming left V 0 bases short and J 10 bases short, with 9 bases between. Germline V gene sequence: CDR1 DFQATT, CDR2 SNEGSKA (reference sequence). The CDR3 is 11 residues long. Here the CDR3 DNA reads TGCAGTGCTAGAGAAACAGAGACCTACACCTTC. Translation: CSARETETYTF.

This clone has a handful of counts. The chain employs TRBV19 and TRBJ1-2; TRBD1 might be the D (5 bases). The V and J ends lost 3 bases and 0 bases respectively, with 14 bases between them. CDR1 LNHDA and CDR2 SQIVND come from the germline V gene (reference sequence). The CDR3 is 16 residues long. Here the CDR3 DNA reads TGTGCCAGTAGTATCCTGGACATCGCGCCTAACTATGGCTACACCTTC. Its translation: CASSILDIAPNYGYTF.

Here the CDR3 DNA reads TGCGCCAGCAGTACTACCGGGACAGGGAGGGATACGCAGTATTTT. Translated: CASSTTGTGRDTQYF. The chain couples TRBV10-1 to TRBJ2-3, with 9 bases fitting TRBD1. The J segment lost 6 bases and the V segment lost 5 bases, leaving 9 bases of the junction unmatched. Germline V gene sequence: CDR1 WNHNN, CDR2 SYGVQD (reference sequence). This CDR3 is 15 amino acids long.

The rearrangement links TRBV5-4 to TRBJ2-2; 7 nucleotides agree with TRBD2. CDR1 and CDR2 from the germline V gene are SGHNT and YYREEE (reference sequence). This CDR3 spans 16 amino acids. With V trimmed by 3 bases and J by 5 bases, 10 bases remained unmatched. The CDR3 spells CASSSMSGKGTGELFF. The CDR3 DNA is TGTGCCAGCAGCTCAATGAGCGGGAAAGGAACCGGGGAGCTGTTTTTT. The full variable domain, with the rest looked up from reference TRBV5-4 and TRBJ2-2, is ETGVTQSPTHLIKTRGQQVTLRCSSQSGHNTVSWYQQALGQGPQFIFQYYREEENGRGNFPPRFSGLQFPNYSSELNVNALELDDSALYLCASSSMSGKGTGELFFGEGSRLTVL.

The chain employs TRBV25-1 and TRBJ2-1; the D gene is possibly TRBD2 (6 bases). The CDR3 length is 16 residues. Trimming stripped 3 bases from V and 0 bases from J, with 12 bases between. Germline V gives CDR1 MGHDK, CDR2 SYGVNS. DNA of the CDR3: TGTGCCAGCAGTGAGGCTTTTAGCGGCTCCTACAATGAGCAGTTCTTC. It yields the protein CASSEAFSGSYNEQFF. Based on the CDR3 plus reference TRBV25-1 and TRBJ2-1, the full variable domain is EADIYQTPRYLVIGTGKKITLECSQTMGHDKMYWYQQDPGMELHLIHYSYGVNSTEKGDLSSESTVSRIRTEHFPLTLESARPSHTSQYLCASSEAFSGSYNEQFFGPGTRLTVL.